This T cell receptor beta chain appears in the sequencing data of a study of blood T cell repertoires in COVID-19. Study as a whole: Some COVID-19 samples were acute and others convalescent; all came from the United States, Italy and Spain. PBMCs, B-cell-depleted T cells, or T cells were the source of the cDNA or gDNA that made up the material.

This CDR3 is 16 amino acids long. Trimming cost V 1 base and J 2 bases, with 13 bases left between them. The germline V gene encodes CDR1 SGHAT and CDR2 FQNNGV. Assay: immunoSEQ multiplex PCR; the TCRdb copy retains only in-frame clones and omits some. The sample has 200,000 to 250,000 clones, roughly 80% seen once. The chain employs TRBV11-2 and TRBJ2-3; possible D gene TRBD2, 5 bases. Sequenced: peripheral blood. The TCR was taken from a woman between 18 and 29 years old with acute or convalescent COVID-19. CDR3 amino acids: CASSLVRGTHTDTQYF. For the CDR3, the DNA is TGTGCCAGCAGCTTAGTACGGGGTACACACACAGATACGCAGTATTTT. Supplemented by reference TRBV11-2 and TRBJ2-3, the full variable domain reads EAGVAQSPRYKIIEKRQSVAFWCNPISGHATLYWYQQILGQGPKLLIQFQNNGVVDDSQLPKDRFSAERLKGVDSTLKIQPAKLEDSAVYLCASSLVRGTHTDTQYFGPGTRLTVL.